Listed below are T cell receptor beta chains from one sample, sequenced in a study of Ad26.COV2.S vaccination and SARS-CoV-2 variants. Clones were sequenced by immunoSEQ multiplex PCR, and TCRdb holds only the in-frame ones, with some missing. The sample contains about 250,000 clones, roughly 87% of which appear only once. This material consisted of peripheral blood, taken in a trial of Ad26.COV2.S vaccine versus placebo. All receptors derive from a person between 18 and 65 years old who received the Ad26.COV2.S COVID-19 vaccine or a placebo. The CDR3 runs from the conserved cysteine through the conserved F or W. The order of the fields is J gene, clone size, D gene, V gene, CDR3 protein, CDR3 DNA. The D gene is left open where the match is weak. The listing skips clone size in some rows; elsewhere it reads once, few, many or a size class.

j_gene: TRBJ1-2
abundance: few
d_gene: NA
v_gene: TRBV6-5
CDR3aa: CASSYGEGSGDYGYTF
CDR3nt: TGTGCCAGCAGTTACGGAGAGGGATCAGGGGACTATGGCTACACCTTC

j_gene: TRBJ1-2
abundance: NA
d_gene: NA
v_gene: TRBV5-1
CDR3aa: CASSLVAGNYGYTF
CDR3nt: TGCGCCAGCAGCTTGGTAGCAGGGAACTATGGCTACACCTTC

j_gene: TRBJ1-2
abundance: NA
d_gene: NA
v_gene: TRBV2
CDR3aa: CASSPGRNYGYTF
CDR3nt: TGTGCCAGCAGCCCTGGACGGAACTATGGCTACACCTTC

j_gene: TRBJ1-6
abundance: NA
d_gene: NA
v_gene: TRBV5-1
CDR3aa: CASSFGQLDSPLHF
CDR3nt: TGCGCCAGCAGCTTCGGACAGCTTGATTCACCCCTCCACTTT

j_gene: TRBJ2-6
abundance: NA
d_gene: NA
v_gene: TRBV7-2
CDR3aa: CASSLGGPGSGANVLTF
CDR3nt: TGTGCCAGCAGCTTAGGGGGGCCGGGATCCGGGGCCAACGTCCTGACTTTC

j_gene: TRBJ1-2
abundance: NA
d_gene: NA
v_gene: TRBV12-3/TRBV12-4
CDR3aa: CASSRQAIYGYTF
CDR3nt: TGTGCCAGCAGTCGACAGGCGATCTATGGCTACACCTTC

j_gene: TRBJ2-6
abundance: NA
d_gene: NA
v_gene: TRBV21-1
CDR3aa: CASSKASGEGANVLTF
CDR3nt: TGTGCCAGCAGCAAAGCGAGCGGGGAAGGGGCCAACGTCCTGACTTTC

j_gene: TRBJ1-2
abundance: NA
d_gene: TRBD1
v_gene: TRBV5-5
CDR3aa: CASRQSPGTGRNYGYTF
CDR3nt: TGTGCCAGCAGACAATCGCCCGGGACAGGTCGTAACTATGGCTACACCTTC

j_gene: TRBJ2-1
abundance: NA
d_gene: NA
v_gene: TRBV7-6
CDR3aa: CASSLGGHPADEQFF
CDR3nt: TGTGCCAGCAGCCTAGGGGGACACCCGGCGGATGAGCAGTTCTTC

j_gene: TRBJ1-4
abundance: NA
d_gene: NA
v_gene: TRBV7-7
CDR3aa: CASSLTSGTNEKLFF
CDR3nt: TGTGCTAGCAGCTTAACTTCCGGGACAAATGAAAAACTGTTTTTT

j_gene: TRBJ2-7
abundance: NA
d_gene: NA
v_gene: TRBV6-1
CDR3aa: CASSDADSTAYEQYF
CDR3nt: TGTGCCAGCAGTGATGCGGACAGCACTGCCTACGAGCAGTACTTC

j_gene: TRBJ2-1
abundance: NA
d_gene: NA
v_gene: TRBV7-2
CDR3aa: CASSTTHASADQFF
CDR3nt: TGTGCCAGCAGCACCACCCACGCTAGCGCCGACCAGTTCTTC

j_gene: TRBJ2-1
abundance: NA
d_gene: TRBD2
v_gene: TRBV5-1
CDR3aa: CASSLEGAGGYNEQFF
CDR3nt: TGCGCCAGCAGCTTGGAGGGAGCGGGAGGTTACAATGAGCAGTTCTTC

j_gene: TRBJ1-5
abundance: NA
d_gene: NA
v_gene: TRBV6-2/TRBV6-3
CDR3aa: CASSHPRQGNPAQHF
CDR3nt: TGTGCCAGCAGTCACCCACGGCAGGGCAATCCAGCCCAGCATTTT

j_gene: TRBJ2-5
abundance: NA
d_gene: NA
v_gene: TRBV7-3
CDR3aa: CASSLTLQETQYF
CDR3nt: TGTGCCAGCAGCCTAACTCTGCAAGAGACCCAGTACTTC

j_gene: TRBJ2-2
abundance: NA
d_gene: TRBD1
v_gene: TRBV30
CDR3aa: CAWISGTGWGGELFF
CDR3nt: TGTGCCTGGATTTCCGGGACAGGTTGGGGCGGGGAGCTGTTTTTT

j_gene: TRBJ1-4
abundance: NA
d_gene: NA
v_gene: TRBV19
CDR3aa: CASSKRDRATNEKLFF
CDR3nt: TGTGCCAGTAGTAAACGAGACAGAGCAACTAATGAAAAACTGTTTTTT

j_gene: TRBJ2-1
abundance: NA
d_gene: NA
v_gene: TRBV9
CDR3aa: CASSSSYGEQFF
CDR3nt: TGTGCCAGCAGCTCTAGTTACGGTGAGCAGTTCTTC

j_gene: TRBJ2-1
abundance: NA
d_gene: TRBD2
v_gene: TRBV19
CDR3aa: CASSVLAGGGEQFF
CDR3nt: TGTGCCAGTAGCGTACTAGCGGGAGGGGGTGAGCAGTTCTTC

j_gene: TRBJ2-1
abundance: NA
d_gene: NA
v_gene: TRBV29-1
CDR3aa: CSVPFGVRSYNEQFF
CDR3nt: TGCAGCGTCCCCTTCGGGGTAAGGTCCTACAATGAGCAGTTCTTC

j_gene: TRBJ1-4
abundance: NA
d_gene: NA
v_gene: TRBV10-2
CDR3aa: CATRREVNEKLFF
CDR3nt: TGCGCCACCAGGCGGGAGGTGAATGAAAAACTGTTTTTT

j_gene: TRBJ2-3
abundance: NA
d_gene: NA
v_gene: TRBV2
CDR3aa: CASKRQDTDTQYF
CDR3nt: TGTGCCAGCAAACGACAGGACACAGATACGCAGTATTTT

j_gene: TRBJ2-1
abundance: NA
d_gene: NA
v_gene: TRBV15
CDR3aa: CATSRSRDPYNEQFF
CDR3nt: TGTGCCACCAGCAGATCCCGGGACCCATACAATGAGCAGTTCTTC

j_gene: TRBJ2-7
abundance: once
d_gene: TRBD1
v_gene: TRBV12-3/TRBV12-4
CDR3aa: CASTKRTGYEQYF
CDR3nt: TGTGCCAGCACTAAGAGGACAGGCTACGAGCAGTACTTC